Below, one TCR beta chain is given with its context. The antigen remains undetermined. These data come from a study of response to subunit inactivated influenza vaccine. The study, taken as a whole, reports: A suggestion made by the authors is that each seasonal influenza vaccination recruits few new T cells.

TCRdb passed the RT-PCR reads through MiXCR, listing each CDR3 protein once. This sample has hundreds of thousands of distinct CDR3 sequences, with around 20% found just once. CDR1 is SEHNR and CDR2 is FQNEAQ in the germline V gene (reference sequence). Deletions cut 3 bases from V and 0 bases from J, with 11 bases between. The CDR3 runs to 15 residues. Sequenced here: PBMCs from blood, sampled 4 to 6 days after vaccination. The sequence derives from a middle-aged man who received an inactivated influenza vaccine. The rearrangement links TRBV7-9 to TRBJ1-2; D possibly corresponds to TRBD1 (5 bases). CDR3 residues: CASSFQGSTNYGYTF. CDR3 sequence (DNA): TGTGCCAGCAGCTTCCAGGGCTCTACTAACTATGGCTACACCTTC.